These 8 T cell receptor beta chains share one sample of origin, sequenced in a study of beta chain features in type 1 diabetes. Whole-study results and caveats: Patients with Type 1 diabetes showed moderately but significantly shorter TCRB CDR3s in all four CD4+ subsets.

As every portion of the isolated RNA was reverse transcribed, the sequencing read expressed TCRB transcripts. Profiled with immunoSEQ multiplex PCR; TCRdb holds only in-frame clones, not every one. The sample records 300,000 to 350,000 clones, about a tenth being singletons. Antigen specificity for these receptors is unknown. Sequencing was carried out using central memory CD4+ T cells from blood. The receptor source for this set is a man aged 25-45 years with type 1 diabetes.

This clone appeared a few times. The chain is built from TRBV9 and TRBJ1-1; TRBD1 matches 8 bases. V dropped 3 bases and J dropped 4; count of bases not matched to a gene: 2. CDR3 size: 13 residues. Germline loops: CDR1 SGDLS, CDR2 YYNGEE. DNA of the CDR3: TGTGCCAGCAGCGAGGGGACAGGCACTGAAGCTTTCTTT. As protein: CASSEGTGTEAFF. Drawing the rest from reference TRBV9 and TRBJ1-1, the complete variable domain is DSGVTQTPKHLITATGQRVTLRCSPRSGDLSVYWYQQSLDQGLQFLIQYYNGEERAKGNILERFSAQQFPDLHSELNLSSLELGDSALYFCASSEGTGTEAFFGQGTRLTVV.

CDR3 bases: TGTGCCAGTAGTATAGATCCGTCTGATTCACCCCTCCACTTT. Residues: CASSIDPSDSPLHF. This chain joins TRBV19 and TRBJ1-6; the D is unclear. Germline V gene lookup returns CDR1 LNHDA and CDR2 SQIVND (reference sequence). V was pared by 0 bases and J by 8 bases, with 8 bases between. The CDR3 runs 14 residues.

This clone was seen at least ten times. The chain combines TRBV27 with TRBJ1-2, with 8 bases that match TRBD1. Germline assignment: CDR1 MNHEY and CDR2 SMNVEV (reference sequence). This CDR3 is 13 amino acids long. J was trimmed by 10 bases and V by 6 bases; bases with no gene match: 10. CDR3 sequence reads: CASSLDREEDYTF. CDR3 DNA sequence: TGTGCCAGCAGCTTGGACAGGGAGGAGGACTACACCTTC.

This clone was detected ten times or more. The J gene is TRBJ2-7, the V gene TRBV11-2; no clear D gene. The V and J ends lost 0 bases and 7 bases respectively, with 10 bases between them. CDR1 and CDR2 from the germline V gene are SGHAT and FQNNGV. This CDR3 spans 13 amino acids. The CDR3 is CASSLDLRREQYF. CDR3 DNA sequence: TGTGCCAGCAGCTTAGATCTTCGCAGAGAGCAGTACTTC.

This chain links TRBV5-1 with TRBJ2-3; 10 bases are a match to TRBD1. This CDR3 has 16 amino acids. With 0 bases clipped from V and 1 base from J, the junction kept 2 bases outside the gene matches. Germline lookup yields CDR1 SGHRS and CDR2 YFSETQ. The CDR3 is CASSLGQGAGTDTQYF. DNA for the CDR3: TGCGCCAGCAGCTTGGGACAGGGGGCCGGCACAGATACGCAGTATTTT.

In its sample, this clone was seen a few times. The V call is TRBV10-3, the J call TRBJ1-2; 8 bases align to TRBD1. This CDR3 contains 14 residues. The J segment lost 7 bases and the V segment lost 0 bases, leaving 4 bases of the junction unmatched. The germline CDR1 and CDR2 sequences are ENHRY and SYGVKD. The CDR3 DNA reads TGTGCCATCAGTGAGTCGGACAGGGTTCGTGGCTACACCTTC. It encodes CAISESDRVRGYTF.

The chain couples TRBV13 to TRBJ2-2; D not resolved. With 4 bases removed from V and 1 base from J, the gap between germline ends came to 1 base. The germline gives CDR1 PRHDT, CDR2 FYEKMQ (reference sequence). The CDR3 sequence is 12 residues long. The chain's CDR3 is CASSWNTGELFF. The CDR3 DNA is TGTGCCAGCAGCTGGAACACCGGGGAGCTGTTTTTT.

This CDR3 reads CASSNPGRLKADTQYF. DNA for the CDR3: TGCGCCAGCAGTAACCCGGGACGGCTGAAGGCGGATACGCAGTATTTT. This chain connects TRBV10-1 to TRBJ2-3; D may correspond to TRBD1 or TRBD2 (5 bases each). V lost 5 bases and J 6 bases, leaving 21 bases between the germline ends. Germline CDR1 WNHNN, CDR2 SYGVQD (reference sequence). The CDR3 extends over 16 amino acids.